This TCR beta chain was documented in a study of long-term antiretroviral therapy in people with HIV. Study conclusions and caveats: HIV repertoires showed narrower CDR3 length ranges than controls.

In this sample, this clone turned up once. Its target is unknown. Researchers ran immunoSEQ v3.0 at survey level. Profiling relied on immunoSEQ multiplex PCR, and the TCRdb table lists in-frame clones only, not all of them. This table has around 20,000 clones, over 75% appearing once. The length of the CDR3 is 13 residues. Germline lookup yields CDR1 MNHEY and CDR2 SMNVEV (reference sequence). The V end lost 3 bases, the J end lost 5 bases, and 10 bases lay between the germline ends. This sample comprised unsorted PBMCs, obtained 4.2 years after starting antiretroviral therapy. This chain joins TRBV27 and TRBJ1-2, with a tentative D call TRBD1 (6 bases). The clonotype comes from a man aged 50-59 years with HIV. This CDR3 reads CASSFSGDYGYTF. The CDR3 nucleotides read TGTGCCAGCAGTTTCTCAGGGGATTATGGCTACACCTTC.